Presented here are 20 T cell receptor beta chains from one specimen sequenced in a study of OX40 agonist ivuxolimab in advanced cancers. Library preparation employed the immunoSEQ multiplex PCR assay. The table comes from immuneACCESS by way of TCRdb, which keeps in-frame sequences with V and J called. Part of the clones is missing from these tables; in studies checked, under half for an unresolved V gene and the rest for unknown reasons. The sample table lists fewer than 40,000 clones, 65% to 90% of them with a count of one. The ten biggest clones cover 31% of the sample. The specimen comprised CD4+ or CD8+ T cells sorted from blood, sampled in a trial of the OX40 agonist ivuxolimab. The receptors here all came from an adult with an advanced solid tumor such as melanoma, head and neck, liver or kidney cancer.

This CDR3 is CASSRAYNEQFF. In DNA form, the CDR3 reads TGTGCCAGCAGCAGGGCCTACAATGAGCAGTTCTTC. The rearrangement uses TRBV28 and TRBJ2-1, with D possibly TRBD1 on 5 matching bases. The CDR3 runs 12 residues. Trimming took 6 bases from V and 2 from J, leaving 5 bases between them. Germline V gene data show CDR1 as MDHEN and CDR2 as SYDVKM.

The chain links TRBV27 to TRBJ2-3, with 9 bases fitting TRBD1. Trimming removed 4 bases from V and 13 bases from J; junction bases left unmatched: 12. CDR1 and CDR2 from the germline V gene are MNHEY and SMNVEV (reference sequence). This CDR3 contains 14 residues. Written as DNA, the CDR3 is TGTGCCAGCAGTTCCACTGTACGGGACAGGGTAGAGTATTTT. Protein product: CASSSTVRDRVEYF.

This chain uses TRBV7-9 with TRBJ2-1; TRBD2 aligns across 13 bases. Germline values: CDR1 SEHNR, CDR2 FQNEAQ (reference sequence). After removal of 3 bases from V and 10 bases from J, the junction contained 6 bases not matched to a gene. CDR3 size: 15 residues. In DNA, the CDR3 is TGTGCCAGCAGCTTCGTCCGACTAGCGGGAGGAGAGCAGTTCTTC. Translating gives CASSFVRLAGGEQFF.

The gene calls are TRBV11-3 and TRBJ2-7; the D gene is possibly TRBD2 (7 bases). The germline V gene encodes CDR1 SGHNT and CDR2 YENEEA. With 0 bases removed from V and 3 bases from J, the gap between germline ends came to 12 bases. The CDR3 contains 15 residues. CDR3 region: CASSLERGRNYEQYF. The CDR3 DNA reads as TGTGCCAGCAGCTTAGAGCGGGGGCGAAACTACGAGCAGTACTTC.

The CDR3 DNA sequence: TGTGCCAGCAGACCAAAGGCAGGGGGCGGTGAGCAGTTCTTC. It yields the protein CASRPKAGGGEQFF. V and J are TRBV27 and TRBJ2-1; TRBD1 aligns across 8 bases. V shed 6 bases and J 9 bases; nucleotides not matched to a gene: 10. The germline V gene encodes CDR1 MNHEY and CDR2 SMNVEV (reference sequence). The CDR3 runs to 14 residues.

The chain has TRBV25-1 and TRBJ2-5; no firm D call. The CDR3 is 14 amino acids. Germline V gene lookup returns CDR1 MGHDK and CDR2 SYGVNS. V was pared by 6 bases and J by 4 bases, with 15 bases between. This CDR3 is CASSLSTGRETQYF. The DNA for the CDR3 is TGTGCCAGCAGCTTAAGTACCGGGCGAGAGACCCAGTACTTC.

This clone has just a few counts. V and J are TRBV7-9 and TRBJ2-7; D ambiguous. This CDR3 comprises 13 residues. Deletions cut 1 base from V and 4 bases from J, with 8 bases between. CDR1 and CDR2 (germline): SEHNR, FQNEAQ (reference sequence). CDR3 sequence (DNA): TGTGCCAGCAGCTTAGGATCCCGATACGAGCAGTACTTC. Its protein product is CASSLGSRYEQYF.

The rearrangement joins TRBV5-1 to TRBJ2-1, with a weak D call TRBD2 (6 bases). The CDR3 is made up of 15 amino acids. Trimming cost V 3 bases and J 1 base, with 11 bases left between them. Germline lookup yields CDR1 SGHRS and CDR2 YFSETQ. In DNA form, the CDR3 reads TGCGCCAGCAGCTCCTCGGGGGATTCCTACAATGAGCAGTTCTTC. Its protein is CASSSSGDSYNEQFF. The full variable domain, its missing parts supplied by reference TRBV5-1 and TRBJ2-1, is KAGVTQTPRYLIKTRGQQVTLSCSPISGHRSVSWYQQTPGQGLQFLFEYFSETQRNKGNFPGRFSGRQFSNSRSEMNVSTLELGDSALYLCASSSSGDSYNEQFFGPGTRLTVL.

This clone has only a few counts. The chain is built from TRBV6-6 and TRBJ1-1; no clear D. Trimming took 0 bases from V and 6 from J, leaving 14 bases between them. The CDR3 contains 15 residues. CDR1 and CDR2 (germline): MNHNY, SVGAGI (reference sequence). In DNA form, the CDR3 reads TGTGCCAGCAGTTACTCAGCCGGGTCTCGATCTGAAGCTTTCTTT. Translation gives CASSYSAGSRSEAFF.

This clone was seen once. V usage is TRBV29-1 and J usage is TRBJ2-7; 9 nucleotides align to TRBD1. From germline, CDR1 is SQVTM and CDR2 ANQGSEA. The CDR3 runs to 15 residues. Trimming at V came to 6 bases and at J to 3 bases, leaving 12 bases not matched to a gene. In nucleotides, the CDR3 is TGCAGCGTGGTGGGGTCGGGACAGGGCTACTACGAGCAGTACTTC. Encoded protein: CSVVGSGQGYYEQYF.

The V call is TRBV19, the J call TRBJ2-1; 14 bases are a match to TRBD2. Germline lookup yields CDR1 LNHDA and CDR2 SQIVND (reference sequence). V shed 7 bases and J 8 bases; nucleotides not matched to a gene: 7. This CDR3 contains 15 residues. The CDR3 DNA reads TGTGCCAGTACCTCCGGGACTAGCGGGAGAGATGAGCAGTTCTTC. Translated, it gives CASTSGTSGRDEQFF. The full variable domain, with the rest looked up from reference TRBV19 and TRBJ2-1, is DGGITQSPKYLFRKEGQNVTLSCEQNLNHDAMYWYRQDPGQGLRLIYYSQIVNDFQKGDIAEGYSVSREKKESFPLTVTSAQKNPTAFYLCASTSGTSGRDEQFFGPGTRLTVL.

This chain links TRBV6-6 with TRBJ2-2; 7 bases are a match to TRBD2. The V and J ends lost 6 bases and 4 bases, in that order; junction bases with no gene match: 11. Germline CDR1 MNHNY, CDR2 SVGAGI (reference sequence). The CDR3 is 16 residues long. Here the CDR3 DNA reads TGTGCCAGCAGATTAGGACTAGTCGGTGCCACCGGGGAGCTGTTTTTT. It translates to CASRLGLVGATGELFF.

V gene TRBV6-4 combines with J gene TRBJ2-3; 7 nucleotides match TRBD2. Losses at the gene ends were 3 bases for V and 6 bases for J; bases not matched to a gene: 9. Germline CDR1 MRHNA, CDR2 SNTAGT. This CDR3 region has 15 residues. CDR3 DNA sequence: TGTGCCAGCAGTGAGGTGGCGGGAGCTGCTGATACGCAGTATTTT. This gives the protein CASSEVAGAADTQYF.

This clone was recorded only once. The V and J genes are TRBV4-3 and TRBJ2-1; maybe TRBD1 (6 bases). Germline assignment: CDR1 LGHNA and CDR2 YSLEER. V dropped 4 bases and J dropped 5 bases, with 15 bases sitting between them. This CDR3 comprises 15 residues. The CDR3 loop is CASSPNRVFNNEQFF. In DNA form, the CDR3 reads TGCGCCAGCAGCCCCAACAGGGTATTTAACAATGAGCAGTTCTTC.

This chain connects TRBV6-1 to TRBJ1-1; D possibly corresponds to TRBD1 (5 bases). Germline V gene lookup returns CDR1 MNHNS and CDR2 SASEGT. Deletions cut 5 bases from V and 4 bases from J, with 11 bases between. CDR3 size: 13 residues. The CDR3 is CASSTFGGTEAFF. The CDR3 DNA follows: TGTGCCAGCAGTACCTTCGGGGGCACTGAAGCTTTCTTT.

This sequence joins TRBV27 and TRBJ2-7, with no clear D. Germline values: CDR1 MNHEY, CDR2 SMNVEV (reference sequence). The CDR3 has 11 residues. V was clipped by 6 bases and J by 4 bases, with 7 bases between them. CDR3 in amino acids: CASSDGYEQYF. CDR3 nucleotide sequence: TGTGCCAGCAGCGACGGATACGAGCAGTACTTC.

The chain links TRBV5-6 to TRBJ2-1; D uncertain. V lost 3 bases, J lost 9 bases, and 16 bases lay in between. The germline V gene has CDR1 SGHDT and CDR2 YYEEEE. CDR3 size: 14 residues. This CDR3 reads CASSSIYRVSEQFF. The CDR3 DNA follows: TGTGCCAGCAGCTCTATTTACAGAGTCTCTGAGCAGTTCTTC.

This clone was seen a few times. The J gene is TRBJ2-1, the V gene TRBV6-1; 7 bases are a match to TRBD2. CDR1 is MNHNS and CDR2 is SASEGT in the germline V gene. V was pared by 1 base and J by 3 bases, with 3 bases of the junction left unmatched. The CDR3 contains 15 residues. CDR3 protein: CASSEDLAVYNEQFF. CDR3 DNA: TGTGCCAGCAGTGAAGACCTAGCGGTCTACAATGAGCAGTTCTTC.

The V call is TRBV11-2, the J call TRBJ2-7; no firm D call. Germline V gene lookup returns CDR1 SGHAT and CDR2 FQNNGV. The V end lost 1 base, the J end lost 2 bases, and 6 bases lay between the germline ends. This CDR3 is built from 13 residues. Here the CDR3 reads CASSLGSAYEQYF. The CDR3 DNA reads as TGTGCCAGCAGCTTAGGTTCGGCCTACGAGCAGTACTTC.

This sequence joins TRBV4-1 and TRBJ2-7, with a tentative D call TRBD2 (6 bases). From germline, CDR1 is MGHRA and CDR2 YSYEKL. The V gene lost 4 bases and the J gene lost 2 bases, with 21 bases spanning the gap. This CDR3 has 17 amino acids. CDR3 region: CASSLAGLGGATYEQYF. The CDR3 DNA sequence: TGCGCCAGCAGCCTCGCGGGTTTAGGCGGGGCGACCTACGAGCAGTACTTC.